The rows below give T cell receptor beta chains drawn from one sample of a study of blood T cell repertoires in COVID-19. Libraries were prepared by immunoSEQ multiplex PCR; TCRdb keeps only in-frame clonotypes and omits some of them. The sample has some 96,000 clones, roughly 92% seen once; the top ten hold less than 2.5%. The sample was peripheral blood. These receptors all stem from a man between 45 and 60 years old with active COVID-19. Both conserved end residues are part of each CDR3.

V	J	length	CDR3
TRBV15	TRBJ2-3	16	CATSKMTSASTDTQYF
TRBV7-9	TRBJ1-1	15	CASSLNRRQWTEAFF
TRBV19	TRBJ2-2	16	CASSPWTSGNTGELFF
TRBV30	TRBJ1-1	15	CAWSVWDLLNTEAFF
TRBV15	TRBJ1-5	18	CATSPGQSYYYSNQPQHF
TRBV6-5	TRBJ2-1	15	CASRKAGSAYNEQFF
TRBV5-6	TRBJ2-3	16	CASRGGLAAFTDTQYF
TRBV11-2	TRBJ2-1	18	CASSLGPPGLGSYNEQFF
TRBV11-3	TRBJ2-1	15	CASSFHDSKRNEQFF
TRBV7-9	TRBJ2-3	17	CASSLGTSGGGADTQYF
TRBV5-1	TRBJ2-3	16	CASSPQGQISTDTQYF
TRBV2	TRBJ2-1	16	CASSEAGTRGYNEQFF
TRBV19	TRBJ1-3	16	CASSIPRDSSGNTIYF
TRBV5-6	TRBJ2-5	16	CASSPGLAGGRETQYF
TRBV6-5	TRBJ1-1	15	CASSYSGTGGTEAFF
TRBV20-1	TRBJ1-1	11	CSAHQGAEAFF
TRBV6-6	TRBJ1-3	14	CASSSLSSGNTIYF
TRBV6-1	TRBJ2-3	15	CASSEPGPGYRAQYF
TRBV5-1	TRBJ2-2	15	CASSLGSRDTGELFF
TRBV2	TRBJ2-3	17	CASSVGTTAGGGDTQYF
TRBV5-6	TRBJ2-1	16	CASSPFPGGGYNEQFF
TRBV18	TRBJ2-5	14	CASSRGTGQETQYF
TRBV4-2	TRBJ1-3	16	CASSQDELISGNTIYF
TRBV24-1	TRBJ1-2	13	CATQSGFEDGYTF
TRBV19	TRBJ2-7	21	CASSIYPPLAKGAGSSYEQYF
TRBV11-2	TRBJ2-1	21	CASSLAAGDIHSSGGSNEQFF
TRBV11-3	TRBJ1-1	12	CASSLVRFEAFF
TRBV24-1	TRBJ2-5	13	CATSDGLLRTQYF
TRBV6-6	TRBJ1-1	15	CASRVQGQHGTEAFF
TRBV7-9	TRBJ1-5	13	CASSPTGSQPQHF